A selection of T cell receptor beta chains follows, all from one sample in a study of cytomegalovirus exposure and HLA in healthy donors. This table comes from immunoSEQ multiplex PCR, and its TCRdb copy is limited to in-frame clones, with some not included. The sample yields 150,000 to 200,000 clones, more than 60% seen once. Sequencing was carried out using PBMCs. These receptors were taken from a woman aged 60-70 years in good health and CMV-seropositive. Both conserved end residues are part of each CDR3. D genes are given only for firm matches. Only part of the rows carry a size: once, few, many, or a class if the clone is expanded.

D gene	V gene	clone size	J gene	CDR3 DNA	CDR3 protein
NA	TRBV19	NA	TRBJ1-1	TGTGCCAGTAGTTCGGAAACTCAGGGGCACACTGAAGCTTTCTTT	CASSSETQGHTEAFF
NA	TRBV9	NA	TRBJ1-2	TGTGCCAGCAGCGTCGACAGCTTCTATGGCTACACCTTC	CASSVDSFYGYTF
NA	TRBV29-1	NA	TRBJ2-3	TGCAGCGTTGCCCTAACAGCAGATACGCAGTATTTT	CSVALTADTQYF
NA	TRBV6-1	medium-sized	TRBJ1-2	TGTGCCAGCAGTGAAGCGGAGGGATATGGCTACACCTTC	CASSEAEGYGYTF
TRBD1	TRBV7-2	NA	TRBJ2-3	TGTGCCAGCGGAAGGGACAGAGCTAGCACAGATACGCAGTATTTT	CASGRDRASTDTQYF
NA	TRBV7-7	NA	TRBJ2-3	TGTGCCAGCAGCTTAGATCTGGAGGATACGCAGTATTTT	CASSLDLEDTQYF
TRBD1	TRBV7-2	NA	TRBJ1-2	TGTGCCAGCAGCCCCGCGGCAGGGGGCGATGGCTACACCTTC	CASSPAAGGDGYTF
TRBD1	TRBV5-1	NA	TRBJ1-4	TGCGCCAGCAGCTGGGGACAGGGAACGGCTAATGAAAAACTGTTTTTT	CASSWGQGTANEKLFF
NA	TRBV5-1	NA	TRBJ2-7	TGCGCCAGCAGCTTACAGGGGGGGTACGAGCAGTACTTC	CASSLQGGYEQYF
NA	TRBV10-3	few	TRBJ2-7	TGTGCCATCACTGGCGGCGAGGGCGAGCAGTACTTC	CAITGGEGEQYF
NA	TRBV27	few	TRBJ2-1	TGTGCCAGCAACCCGCGGGGTCCCTCCTACAATGAGCAGTTCTTC	CASNPRGPSYNEQFF
NA	TRBV6-5	NA	TRBJ2-7	TGTGCCAGCAGTTATACAGGTACCTCCTACGAGCAGTACTTC	CASSYTGTSYEQYF
NA	TRBV5-1	few	TRBJ1-3	TGCGCCAGCCGCGATCAGGTTGGAAACACCATATATTTT	CASRDQVGNTIYF
NA	TRBV9	NA	TRBJ2-2	TGTGCCAGCAGCGTAGCTGCCGGGGAGCTGTTTTTT	CASSVAAGELFF
TRBD2	TRBV6-8	few	TRBJ2-3	TGTGCCAGCAGTTATAAGAGTAGGGAGTCTAGCGGGGGTGTTCCCCAAGATACGCAGTATTTT	CASSYKSRESSGGVPQDTQYF
NA	TRBV5-4	few	TRBJ2-4	TGTGCCAGCAGCCCCTGGAGGGAAAAAAACATTCAGTACTTC	CASSPWREKNIQYF
NA	TRBV6-1	once	TRBJ2-2	TGTGCCAGCAGTGACAATAGCGTGAGCACCGGGGAGCTGTTTTTT	CASSDNSVSTGELFF
NA	TRBV30	NA	TRBJ2-5	TGTGCCTGGACCTCTAGAGAGACCCAGTACTTC	CAWTSRETQYF
TRBD1	TRBV7-8	NA	TRBJ1-1	TGTGCCAGCAGCTTAGGGACAGGGCGGCCGGGAGCTTTCTTT	CASSLGTGRPGAFF
TRBD1	TRBV5-4	few	TRBJ2-7	TGTGCCAGCAGCTCGCCCGGACAGGGGGCCTACGAGCAGTACTTC	CASSSPGQGAYEQYF
TRBD1	TRBV27	NA	TRBJ2-7	TGTGCCAGCAGTCGATCAACAGGGGGAAACTCCTACGAGCAGTACTTC	CASSRSTGGNSYEQYF
TRBD2	TRBV4-3	NA	TRBJ2-7	TGCGCCAGCAGCCTTACCCTAGCGGGGGGGAGTGAGTACTTC	CASSLTLAGGSEYF
TRBD1	TRBV14	NA	TRBJ1-1	TGTGCCAGCAGCCAAGGGACAGGGATAGCTTTCTTT	CASSQGTGIAFF
NA	TRBV28	few	TRBJ1-2	TGTGCCAGCAGTCCAACTACAGGATCGGGAGACTATGGCTACACCTTC	CASSPTTGSGDYGYTF